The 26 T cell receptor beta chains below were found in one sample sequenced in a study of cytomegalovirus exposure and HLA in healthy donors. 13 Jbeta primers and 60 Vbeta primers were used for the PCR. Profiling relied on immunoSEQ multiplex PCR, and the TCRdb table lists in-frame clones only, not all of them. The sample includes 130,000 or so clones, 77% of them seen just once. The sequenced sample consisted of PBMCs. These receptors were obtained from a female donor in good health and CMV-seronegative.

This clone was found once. CDR3 in DNA: TGTGCCAGCTCACCACCCTCCGTCCAATCGGGGGGCTACACCTTC. Translation gives CASSPPSVQSGGYTF. The V and J genes are TRBV18 and TRBJ1-2; D is unclear. V lost 0 bases to trimming and J lost 8 bases, with 16 bases between them. Germline loops: CDR1 KGHSH, CDR2 LQKENI. This CDR3 has 15 residues.

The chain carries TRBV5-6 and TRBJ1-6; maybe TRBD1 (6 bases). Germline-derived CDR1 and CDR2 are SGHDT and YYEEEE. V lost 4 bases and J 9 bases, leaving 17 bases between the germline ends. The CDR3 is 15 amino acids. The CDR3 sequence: CASSRPQGVSSPLHF. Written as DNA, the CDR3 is TGTGCCAGCAGCCGACCACAGGGAGTGTCTTCACCCCTCCACTTT.

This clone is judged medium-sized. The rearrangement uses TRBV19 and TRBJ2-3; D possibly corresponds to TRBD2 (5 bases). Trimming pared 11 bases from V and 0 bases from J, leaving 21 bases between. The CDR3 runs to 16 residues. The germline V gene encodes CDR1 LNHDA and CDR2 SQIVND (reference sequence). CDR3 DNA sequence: TGTGCCCAGAGGGAGCAGTCTAGGCCTAGCACAGATACGCAGTATTTT. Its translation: CAQREQSRPSTDTQYF. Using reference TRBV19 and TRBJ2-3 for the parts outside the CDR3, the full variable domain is DGGITQSPKYLFRKEGQNVTLSCEQNLNHDAMYWYRQDPGQGLRLIYYSQIVNDFQKGDIAEGYSVSREKKESFPLTVTSAQKNPTAFYLCAQREQSRPSTDTQYFGPGTRLTVL.

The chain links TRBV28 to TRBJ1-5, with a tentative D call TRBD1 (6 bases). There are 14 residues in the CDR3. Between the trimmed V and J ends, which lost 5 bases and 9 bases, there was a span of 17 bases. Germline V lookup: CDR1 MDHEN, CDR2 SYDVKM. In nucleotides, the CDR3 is TGTGCCAGCAGTCCCCCAGGCTGGGGGCGGCCCCAGCATTTT. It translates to CASSPPGWGRPQHF.

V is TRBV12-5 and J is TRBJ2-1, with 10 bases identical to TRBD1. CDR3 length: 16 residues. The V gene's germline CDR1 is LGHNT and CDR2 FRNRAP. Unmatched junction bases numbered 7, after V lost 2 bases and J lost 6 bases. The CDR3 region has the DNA TGTGCTAGTGGTTTGAGCCGGGACAGGGGATTCAATGAGCAGTTCTTC. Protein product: CASGLSRDRGFNEQFF.

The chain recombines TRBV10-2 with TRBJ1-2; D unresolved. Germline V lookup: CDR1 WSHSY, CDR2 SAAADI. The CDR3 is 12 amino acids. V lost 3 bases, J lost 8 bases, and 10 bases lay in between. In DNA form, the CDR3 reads TGCGCCAGCAGTGAAACAATGGGCGGCTACACCTTC. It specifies CASSETMGGYTF.

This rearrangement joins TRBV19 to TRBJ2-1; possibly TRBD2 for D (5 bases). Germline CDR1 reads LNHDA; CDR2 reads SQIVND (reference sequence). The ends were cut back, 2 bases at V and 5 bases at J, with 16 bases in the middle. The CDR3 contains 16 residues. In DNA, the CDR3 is TGTGCCAGTAGTATACGGGAAATTAGTTTTAACAATGAGCAGTTCTTC. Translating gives CASSIREISFNNEQFF. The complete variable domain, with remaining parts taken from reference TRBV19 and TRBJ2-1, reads DGGITQSPKYLFRKEGQNVTLSCEQNLNHDAMYWYRQDPGQGLRLIYYSQIVNDFQKGDIAEGYSVSREKKESFPLTVTSAQKNPTAFYLCASSIREISFNNEQFFGPGTRLTVL.

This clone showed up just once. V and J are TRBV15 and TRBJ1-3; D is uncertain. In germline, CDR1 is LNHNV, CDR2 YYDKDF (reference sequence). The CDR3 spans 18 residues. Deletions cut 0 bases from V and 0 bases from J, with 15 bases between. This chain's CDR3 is CATSRDSGPGHSGNTIYF. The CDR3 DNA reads TGTGCCACCAGCAGAGATTCCGGCCCAGGTCACTCTGGAAACACCATATATTTT.

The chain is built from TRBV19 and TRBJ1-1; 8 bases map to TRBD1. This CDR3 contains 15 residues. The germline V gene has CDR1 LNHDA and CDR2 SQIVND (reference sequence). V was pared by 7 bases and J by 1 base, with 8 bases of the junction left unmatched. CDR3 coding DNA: TGTGCCAGTACCCGACAGGGGCCACAGAACACTGAAGCTTTCTTT. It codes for CASTRQGPQNTEAFF.

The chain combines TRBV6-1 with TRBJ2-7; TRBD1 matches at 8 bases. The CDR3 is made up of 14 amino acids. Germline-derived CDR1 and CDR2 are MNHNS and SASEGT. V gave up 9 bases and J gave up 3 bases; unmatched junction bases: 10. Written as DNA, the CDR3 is TGTGCCAGTGGACTCGGGACAGGAGTCTACGAGCAGTACTTC. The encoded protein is CASGLGTGVYEQYF.

The CDR3 region has the DNA TGTGCCAGTAGACACAGAAGTAACAATCAGCCCCAGCATTTT. It encodes CASRHRSNNQPQHF. The chain links TRBV19 to TRBJ1-5; no clear D gene. The V gene's germline CDR1 is LNHDA and CDR2 SQIVND (reference sequence). The CDR3 contains 14 residues. V shed 6 bases and J shed 3 bases, with 12 bases lying between them. Supplemented by reference TRBV19 and TRBJ1-5, the full variable domain reads DGGITQSPKYLFRKEGQNVTLSCEQNLNHDAMYWYRQDPGQGLRLIYYSQIVNDFQKGDIAEGYSVSREKKESFPLTVTSAQKNPTAFYLCASRHRSNNQPQHFGDGTRLSIL.

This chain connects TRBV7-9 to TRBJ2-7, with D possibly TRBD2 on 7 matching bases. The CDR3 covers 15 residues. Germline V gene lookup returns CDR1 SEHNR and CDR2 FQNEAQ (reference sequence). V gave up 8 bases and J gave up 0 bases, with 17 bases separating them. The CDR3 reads CASAAVGGPSYEQYF. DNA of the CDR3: TGTGCCAGCGCTGCGGTCGGGGGGCCCTCCTACGAGCAGTACTTC.

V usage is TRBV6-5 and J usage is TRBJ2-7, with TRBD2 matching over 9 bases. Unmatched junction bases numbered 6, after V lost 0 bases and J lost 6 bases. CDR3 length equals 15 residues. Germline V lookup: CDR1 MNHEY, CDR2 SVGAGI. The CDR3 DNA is TGTGCCAGCAGTTACTCTAGCGGGGGCGTCTGCGAGCAGTACTTC. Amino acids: CASSYSSGGVCEQYF.

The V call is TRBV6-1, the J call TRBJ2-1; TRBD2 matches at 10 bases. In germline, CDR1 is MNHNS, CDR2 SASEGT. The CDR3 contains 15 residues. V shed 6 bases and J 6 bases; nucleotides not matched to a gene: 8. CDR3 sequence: CASRLAGPSFNEQFF. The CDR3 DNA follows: TGTGCCAGCAGACTAGCGGGACCTTCGTTCAATGAGCAGTTCTTC.

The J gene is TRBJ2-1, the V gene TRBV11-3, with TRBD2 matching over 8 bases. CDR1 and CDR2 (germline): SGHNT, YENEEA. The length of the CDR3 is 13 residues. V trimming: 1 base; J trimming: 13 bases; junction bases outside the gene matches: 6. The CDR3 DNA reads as TGTGCCAGCAGCTTAGTTCTGCGGGAGGCCCAGTTCTTC. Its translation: CASSLVLREAQFF.

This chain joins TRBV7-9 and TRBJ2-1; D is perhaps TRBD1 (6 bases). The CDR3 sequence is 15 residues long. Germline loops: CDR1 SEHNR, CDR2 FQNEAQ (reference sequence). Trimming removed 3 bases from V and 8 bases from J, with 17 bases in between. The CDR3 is CASSLSQGGSYEQFF. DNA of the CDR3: TGTGCCAGCAGCTTGTCACAGGGTGGAAGCTATGAGCAGTTCTTC.

For the CDR3, the DNA is TGTGCCAGCAGCTTGGGGGGACTAGCGGGAAAAGAGACCCAGTACTTC. It codes for CASSLGGLAGKETQYF. The chain recombines TRBV7-2 with TRBJ2-5, with 13 bases identical to TRBD2. V lost 3 bases and J lost 3; bases outside the gene matches: 4. Germline CDR1 reads SGHTA; CDR2 reads FQGNSA. The CDR3 has 16 residues. The entire variable domain, with the rest obtained from reference TRBV7-2 and TRBJ2-5, is as follows: GAGVSQSPSNKVTEKGKDVELRCDPISGHTALYWYRQSLGQGLEFLIYFQGNSAPDKSGLPSDRFSAERTGGSVSTLTIQRTQQEDSAVYLCASSLGGLAGKETQYFGPGTRLLVL.

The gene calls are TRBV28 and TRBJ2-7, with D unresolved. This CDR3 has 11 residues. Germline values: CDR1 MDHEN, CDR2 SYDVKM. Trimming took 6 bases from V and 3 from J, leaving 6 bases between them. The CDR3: CASRESYEQYF. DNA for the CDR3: TGTGCCAGCAGAGAGAGCTACGAGCAGTACTTC.

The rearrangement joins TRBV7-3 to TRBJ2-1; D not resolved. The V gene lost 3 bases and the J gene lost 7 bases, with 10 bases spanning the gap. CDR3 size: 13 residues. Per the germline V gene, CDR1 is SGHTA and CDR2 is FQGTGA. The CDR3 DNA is TGTGCCAGCAGCTTCGAGGCTGGGAATGAGCAGTTCTTC. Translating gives CASSFEAGNEQFF.

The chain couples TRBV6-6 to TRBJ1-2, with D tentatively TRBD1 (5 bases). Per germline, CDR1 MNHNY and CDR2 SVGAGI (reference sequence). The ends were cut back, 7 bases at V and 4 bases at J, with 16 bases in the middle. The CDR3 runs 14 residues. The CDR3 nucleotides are TGTGCCAGCACCATCGGGGGGGTCGGCTATGGCTACACCTTC. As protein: CASTIGGVGYGYTF.

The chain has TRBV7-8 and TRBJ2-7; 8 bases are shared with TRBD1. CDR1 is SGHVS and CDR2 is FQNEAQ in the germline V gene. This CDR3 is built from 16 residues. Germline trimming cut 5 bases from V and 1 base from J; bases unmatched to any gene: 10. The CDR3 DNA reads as TGTGCCAGCAGCCCTAGACCAGGGGGCGCGTCCTACGAGCAGTACTTC. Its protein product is CASSPRPGGASYEQYF.

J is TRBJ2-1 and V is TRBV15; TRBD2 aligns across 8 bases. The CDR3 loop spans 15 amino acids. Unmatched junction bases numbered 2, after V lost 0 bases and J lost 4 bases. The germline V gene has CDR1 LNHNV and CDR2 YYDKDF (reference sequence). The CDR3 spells CATSRERGVYNEQFF. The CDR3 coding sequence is TGTGCCACCAGCAGAGAGCGGGGGGTTTACAATGAGCAGTTCTTC.

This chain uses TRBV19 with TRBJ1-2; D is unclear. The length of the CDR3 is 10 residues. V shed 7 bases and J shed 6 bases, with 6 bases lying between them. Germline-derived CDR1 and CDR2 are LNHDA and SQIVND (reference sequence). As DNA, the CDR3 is TGTGCCAGTAAATCAGATGGCTACACCTTC. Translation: CASKSDGYTF.

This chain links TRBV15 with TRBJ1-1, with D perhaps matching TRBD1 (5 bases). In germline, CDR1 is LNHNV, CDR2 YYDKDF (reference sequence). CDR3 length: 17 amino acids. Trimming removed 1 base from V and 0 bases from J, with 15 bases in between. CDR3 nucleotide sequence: TGTGCCACCAGCAGAGTAAAAACAGGTCCGATGAACACTGAAGCTTTCTTT. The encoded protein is CATSRVKTGPMNTEAFF.

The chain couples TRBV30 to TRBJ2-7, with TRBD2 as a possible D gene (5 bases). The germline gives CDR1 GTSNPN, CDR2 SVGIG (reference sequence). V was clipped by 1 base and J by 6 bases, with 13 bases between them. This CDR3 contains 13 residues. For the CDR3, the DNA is TGTGCCTGGAGTGGAGGGCCGGCATTCGAGCAGTACTTC. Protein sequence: CAWSGGPAFEQYF. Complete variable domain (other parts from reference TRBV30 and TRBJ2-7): SQTIHQWPATLVQPVGSPLSLECTVEGTSNPNLYWYRQAAGRGLQLLFYSVGIGQISSEVPQNLSASRPQDRQFILSSKKLLLSDSGFYLCAWSGGPAFEQYFGPGTRLTVT.

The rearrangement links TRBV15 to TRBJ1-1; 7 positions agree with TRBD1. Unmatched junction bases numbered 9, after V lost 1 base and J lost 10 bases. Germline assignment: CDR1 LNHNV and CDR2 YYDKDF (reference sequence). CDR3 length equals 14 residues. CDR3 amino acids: CATSRASGGEGAFF. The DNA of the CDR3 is TGTGCCACCAGCAGAGCCTCAGGGGGTGAAGGAGCTTTCTTT.